The sequence of this T cell receptor beta chain was determined in a study of metastatic and nonmetastatic thyroid tumors. On the study more broadly: Repertoires were compared across blood and tumor or nodule tissue from malignant and benign thyroid patients. Whole-study findings and limits: Relative to benign nodules, malignant thyroid tumors were reportedly characterized by significantly elevated TCR beta diversity in blood and tumor.

In the authors' methods: Across clinicopathological groups, CDR3 differences served as the basis for building a distant-metastasis classifier for papillary thyroid cancer. TCRdb reassembled clones from the PCR reads with MiXCR. Here the V and J calls rest on TCRdb's processing, not on the authors' analysis. The table lists about 36,000 clones, less than 25% of them singletons. With respect to this clone: Its antigen is not identified.

No patient received treatment before thyroid surgery. Germline CDR1 and CDR2: SGHRS and YFSETQ. V lost 7 bases, J lost 1 base, and 17 bases lay in between. The CDR3 length is 15 residues. The TCR originated in a female donor with papillary thyroid cancer or a benign thyroid nodule (not recorded which). Some clones in this sample may be carry-over from other donors' samples. This rearrangement joins TRBV5-1 to TRBJ1-2; tentatively, D is TRBD1 (5 bases). The sequenced sample consisted of blood. The CDR3, as DNA: TGCGCCAGCCGTCCTTGGGGTCAGGGTAACTATGGCTACACCTTC. Translation gives CASRPWGQGNYGYTF.